This TCR beta chain was profiled in a study of regulatory T cells in long-lasting Graves disease. Study outcomes and limitations: Sample size was small, which may have lowered accuracy. Thyroid tissue went unstudied; only peripheral blood was examined.

The time point is: persistent/refractory GD, antithyroid drugs over 5 years with positive TRAb. Following extraction of RNA from PBMCs, that RNA was used to make the TCR library. With respect to this clonotype: What it recognizes is unknown.

Building the TCR beta libraries relied on iRepertoire HTBI primers, and CDR3 regions underwent Arm-PCR. TCRdb processed the multiplex PCR reads anew with MiXCR; each CDR3 protein has one entry. Of some 440,000 distinct CDR3 sequences in the sample, less than 25% were seen once. This CDR3 has 15 residues. The germline V gene encodes CDR1 SGHAT and CDR2 FQNNGV. V lost 2 bases to trimming and J lost 3 bases; unmatched junction nucleotides: 2. Here the sequenced sample was peripheral blood mononuclear cells (PBMCs), taken when the disease was refractory, from a patient treated with antithyroid drugs. The TCR originated in a female donor with Graves disease. The J gene is TRBJ2-3, the V gene TRBV11-2; TRBD2 matches 10 bases. The CDR3 DNA reads TGTGCCAGCAGCTTAATAGCGGGAGGAACAGATACGCAGTATTTT. It encodes CASSLIAGGTDTQYF.